A selection of T cell receptor beta chains follows, all from one sample in a study of PD-1 blockade in classical Hodgkin lymphoma. Assay: immunoSEQ multiplex PCR; the TCRdb copy retains only in-frame clones and omits some. The sample consists of approximately 90,000 clones, 92% of them appearing once. The sample in question was peripheral blood mononuclear cells (PBMCs), obtained before the second cycle of nivolumab. Receptors originate from a human donor with classical Hodgkin lymphoma. The CDR3 runs from the conserved cysteine through the conserved F or W. The D gene is left open where the match is weak. Part of the rows lack a size; the others show once, few, many or a class for expanded clones.

d_gene: .
v_gene: TRBV10-3
j_gene: TRBJ2-7
abundance: .
CDR3nt: TGTGCCATCAGTGAGTCGAATCTGGGACACTTTGCCTACGAGCAGTACTTC
CDR3aa: CAISESNLGHFAYEQYF

d_gene: TRBD2
v_gene: TRBV7-9
j_gene: TRBJ2-5
abundance: .
CDR3nt: TGTGCCAGCAGCTTAGGAGTTGATGGCGGGGGAGAGACCCAGTACTTC
CDR3aa: CASSLGVDGGGETQYF

d_gene: TRBD2
v_gene: TRBV28
j_gene: TRBJ2-7
abundance: .
CDR3nt: TGTGCCAGCCTCCCTAGCGGATCCTACGAGCAGTACTTC
CDR3aa: CASLPSGSYEQYF

d_gene: .
v_gene: TRBV6-6
j_gene: TRBJ1-1
abundance: few
CDR3nt: TGTGCCAGCAGCTACCAGGGGAACACTGAAGCTTTCTTT
CDR3aa: CASSYQGNTEAFF

d_gene: .
v_gene: TRBV10-2
j_gene: TRBJ2-7
abundance: once
CDR3nt: TGCGCCAGCAGTAGCACTCGGGAACAGCCCTACGAGCAGTACTTC
CDR3aa: CASSSTREQPYEQYF

d_gene: TRBD2
v_gene: TRBV12-5
j_gene: TRBJ2-7
abundance: .
CDR3nt: TGTGCTAGTGGTTTGCCGCGACTAGCGGGAGGGAGGAAGCAAAAGCAGTACTTC
CDR3aa: CASGLPRLAGGRKQKQYF

d_gene: .
v_gene: TRBV9
j_gene: TRBJ2-2
abundance: .
CDR3nt: TGTGCCAGCAGGTCAGGGGTATACACCGGGGAGCTGTTTTTT
CDR3aa: CASRSGVYTGELFF

d_gene: .
v_gene: TRBV11-1
j_gene: TRBJ2-1
abundance: .
CDR3nt: TGTGCCAGCAGCTTAGCGTACGTGAATGAGCAGTTCTTC
CDR3aa: CASSLAYVNEQFF

d_gene: .
v_gene: TRBV5-1
j_gene: TRBJ1-1
abundance: .
CDR3nt: TGCGCCAGCAGCTTAATGTCGACAGGCGGTAACACTGAAGCTTTCTTT
CDR3aa: CASSLMSTGGNTEAFF

d_gene: .
v_gene: TRBV27
j_gene: TRBJ1-1
abundance: .
CDR3nt: TGTGCCAGCAGGCGCAACAGATTGAACACTGAAGCTTTCTTT
CDR3aa: CASRRNRLNTEAFF

d_gene: .
v_gene: TRBV14
j_gene: TRBJ2-1
abundance: .
CDR3nt: TGTGCCAGCAGCCAAGATCAGGGCTTTTCCTCCTACAATGAGCAGTTCTTC
CDR3aa: CASSQDQGFSSYNEQFF

d_gene: .
v_gene: TRBV28
j_gene: TRBJ1-5
abundance: once
CDR3nt: TGTGCCAGCATCCCCCAGTTGGTGGGGGTCCTGAATCAGCCCCAGCATTTT
CDR3aa: CASIPQLVGVLNQPQHF

d_gene: TRBD1
v_gene: TRBV6-6
j_gene: TRBJ1-1
abundance: once
CDR3nt: TGTGCCAGCAGTTACAACAGGGGGCACACTGAAGCTTTCTTT
CDR3aa: CASSYNRGHTEAFF

d_gene: TRBD2
v_gene: TRBV9
j_gene: TRBJ2-1
abundance: .
CDR3nt: TGTGCCAGCAGCACCTTAGCGGGCTCCTACAATGAGCAGTTCTTC
CDR3aa: CASSTLAGSYNEQFF

d_gene: .
v_gene: TRBV28
j_gene: TRBJ2-1
abundance: .
CDR3nt: TGTGCCAGCAGTTTAGGGGGGACAGTTAATGAGCAGTTCTTC
CDR3aa: CASSLGGTVNEQFF

d_gene: TRBD2
v_gene: TRBV5-1
j_gene: TRBJ2-7
abundance: .
CDR3nt: TGCGCCAGCAGCCCGGGGGGCGGGAGGGCCCACTACGAGCAGTACTTC
CDR3aa: CASSPGGGRAHYEQYF

d_gene: TRBD1
v_gene: TRBV2
j_gene: TRBJ2-7
abundance: .
CDR3nt: TGTGCCAGCAGTGAATGGGGAACCGGACAGGGTGGGCTCGAGCAGTACTTC
CDR3aa: CASSEWGTGQGGLEQYF

d_gene: TRBD1
v_gene: TRBV5-4
j_gene: TRBJ1-2
abundance: .
CDR3nt: TGTGCCAGCAGCCCTTATGGACAGGCCGCCTATGGCTACACCTTC
CDR3aa: CASSPYGQAAYGYTF

d_gene: .
v_gene: TRBV29-1
j_gene: TRBJ2-1
abundance: .
CDR3nt: TGCAGCGTTGTCCGGGGGGCCCTTACGAATGAGCAGTTCTTC
CDR3aa: CSVVRGALTNEQFF

d_gene: .
v_gene: TRBV6-6
j_gene: TRBJ2-7
abundance: .
CDR3nt: TGTGCCAGCGGCCGGGGGACAGACTACGAGCAGTACTTC
CDR3aa: CASGRGTDYEQYF

d_gene: TRBD2
v_gene: TRBV27
j_gene: TRBJ2-7
abundance: .
CDR3nt: TGTGCCAGCAGTTCCCTTTGGACTAGCGGGAGTGGCGAGCAGTACTTC
CDR3aa: CASSSLWTSGSGEQYF

d_gene: .
v_gene: TRBV4-1
j_gene: TRBJ2-7
abundance: .
CDR3nt: TGCGCCAGCAGCCAATCTCCTGGCTCCTACGAGCAGTACTTC
CDR3aa: CASSQSPGSYEQYF

d_gene: .
v_gene: TRBV9
j_gene: TRBJ1-2
abundance: .
CDR3nt: TGTGCCAGCAGCGTAGGGCAAGAACTCTATGGCTACACCTTC
CDR3aa: CASSVGQELYGYTF

d_gene: .
v_gene: TRBV6-1
j_gene: TRBJ1-2
abundance: .
CDR3nt: TGTGCCAGCAGTGAACTCTATGGCTACACCTTC
CDR3aa: CASSELYGYTF

d_gene: .
v_gene: TRBV15
j_gene: TRBJ2-7
abundance: .
CDR3nt: TGTGCCACCAGCAGAGACTCATTGCTAGGGGACAATTCCTACGAGCAGTACTTC
CDR3aa: CATSRDSLLGDNSYEQYF

d_gene: .
v_gene: TRBV18
j_gene: TRBJ2-4
abundance: .
CDR3nt: TGTGCCAGCTCACCCGAAAATTCATTGGCCAAAAACATTCAGTACTTC
CDR3aa: CASSPENSLAKNIQYF

d_gene: TRBD1
v_gene: TRBV10-3
j_gene: TRBJ2-7
abundance: .
CDR3nt: TGTGCCATCAGTAAGGGACAGGGTTCCTACGAGCAGTACTTC
CDR3aa: CAISKGQGSYEQYF

d_gene: TRBD1
v_gene: TRBV6-1
j_gene: TRBJ2-3
abundance: .
CDR3nt: TGTGCCAGCACCTGGGACAGGGGGCGGCGGACGCAGTATTTT
CDR3aa: CASTWDRGRRTQYF

d_gene: .
v_gene: TRBV29-1
j_gene: TRBJ2-7
abundance: .
CDR3nt: TGCAGCGTTGGGGGTTCCGAGCAGTACTTC
CDR3aa: CSVGGSEQYF

d_gene: .
v_gene: TRBV11-2
j_gene: TRBJ2-7
abundance: .
CDR3nt: TGTGCCAGCAGCTTAAGAGGGACGGCCGTCTACGAGCAGTACTTC
CDR3aa: CASSLRGTAVYEQYF

d_gene: TRBD1
v_gene: TRBV30
j_gene: TRBJ2-1
abundance: .
CDR3nt: TGTGCCTGGAGACAGGGGATCTCCAATGAGCAGTTCTTC
CDR3aa: CAWRQGISNEQFF

d_gene: .
v_gene: TRBV30
j_gene: TRBJ1-4
abundance: .
CDR3nt: TGTGCCTGGAGTCCCCGGTTTCGGGGGGCAAATGAAAAACTGTTTTTT
CDR3aa: CAWSPRFRGANEKLFF

d_gene: .
v_gene: TRBV4-2
j_gene: TRBJ1-5
abundance: .
CDR3nt: TGTGCCAGCAGCCTCGTGGACGGTCAGCCCCAGCATTTT
CDR3aa: CASSLVDGQPQHF

d_gene: .
v_gene: TRBV4-1
j_gene: TRBJ2-1
abundance: .
CDR3nt: TGCGCCAGCAGCCAAGTACCGGGATGGGAGCAGTTCTTC
CDR3aa: CASSQVPGWEQFF

d_gene: .
v_gene: TRBV6-1
j_gene: TRBJ1-5
abundance: few
CDR3nt: TGTGCCAGCAGTGGCTTGATAGAGCCCCAGCATTTT
CDR3aa: CASSGLIEPQHF

d_gene: .
v_gene: TRBV18
j_gene: TRBJ2-5
abundance: .
CDR3nt: TGTGCCAGCTCACCCGGACAGTTAGAGACCCAGTACTTC
CDR3aa: CASSPGQLETQYF

d_gene: TRBD1
v_gene: TRBV10-3
j_gene: TRBJ1-1
abundance: .
CDR3nt: TGTGCCATCAGTGTCGCCGGGACAGGTCACACTGAAGCTTTCTTT
CDR3aa: CAISVAGTGHTEAFF

d_gene: TRBD2
v_gene: TRBV29-1
j_gene: TRBJ2-1
abundance: .
CDR3nt: TGCAGCGTTGGTCCCTTAGCGGGTGGCTCCTACAATGAGCAGTTCTTC
CDR3aa: CSVGPLAGGSYNEQFF

d_gene: .
v_gene: TRBV27
j_gene: TRBJ1-2
abundance: .
CDR3nt: TGTGCCAGCAGTGTGGGGCAACTCTCGCGCTACACCTTC
CDR3aa: CASSVGQLSRYTF

d_gene: TRBD1
v_gene: TRBV29-1
j_gene: TRBJ2-7
abundance: .
CDR3nt: TGCAGCGTTGGACAGGGTGATGTATACGAGCAGTACTTC
CDR3aa: CSVGQGDVYEQYF

d_gene: .
v_gene: TRBV9
j_gene: TRBJ2-1
abundance: .
CDR3nt: TGTGCCAGCAGCGTAGACGGGACGGACTACAATGAGCAGTTCTTC
CDR3aa: CASSVDGTDYNEQFF

d_gene: .
v_gene: TRBV28
j_gene: TRBJ1-5
abundance: .
CDR3nt: TGTGCCAGCAGTTTCCAGATTAGCAATCAGCCCCAGCATTTT
CDR3aa: CASSFQISNQPQHF

d_gene: .
v_gene: TRBV9
j_gene: TRBJ2-1
abundance: .
CDR3nt: TGTGCCAGCAGCGTAGGTGCGCGGGTCGTCCTCTACAATGAGCAGTTCTTC
CDR3aa: CASSVGARVVLYNEQFF

d_gene: TRBD1
v_gene: TRBV5-1
j_gene: TRBJ2-5
abundance: .
CDR3nt: TGCGCCAGCAGGGGACGGCAGGGGGTTCCTAACCAAGAGACCCAGTACTTC
CDR3aa: CASRGRQGVPNQETQYF

d_gene: TRBD1
v_gene: TRBV27
j_gene: TRBJ1-2
abundance: .
CDR3nt: TGTGCCAGCAGTTCAAACTACAGGGGGACCTACGATGGCTACACCTTC
CDR3aa: CASSSNYRGTYDGYTF

d_gene: TRBD1
v_gene: TRBV9
j_gene: TRBJ2-7
abundance: once
CDR3nt: TGTGCCAGCAGCGGGACAGGGTACCACGAGCAGTACTTC
CDR3aa: CASSGTGYHEQYF

d_gene: .
v_gene: TRBV7-2
j_gene: TRBJ2-1
abundance: .
CDR3nt: TGTGCCAGCAGCTTTTCCCGTGCCTATGGTTACAATGAGCAGTTCTTC
CDR3aa: CASSFSRAYGYNEQFF

d_gene: .
v_gene: TRBV6-6
j_gene: TRBJ1-2
abundance: .
CDR3nt: TGTGCCAGCAGTTACTCTGCGGAGAATGGCTACACCTTC
CDR3aa: CASSYSAENGYTF

d_gene: .
v_gene: TRBV5-1
j_gene: TRBJ2-1
abundance: .
CDR3nt: TGCGCCAGCAGCTTGGCCATCCGGGTTAGCTACAATGAGCAGTTCTTC
CDR3aa: CASSLAIRVSYNEQFF

d_gene: .
v_gene: TRBV11-2
j_gene: TRBJ2-7
abundance: .
CDR3nt: TGTGCCAGCAGCTTCCCGGGTGAGCAGTACTTC
CDR3aa: CASSFPGEQYF

d_gene: TRBD1
v_gene: TRBV6-5
j_gene: TRBJ1-1
abundance: .
CDR3nt: TGTGCCAGCAGTTACGACACAGGGGTCTGGAACACTGAAGCTTTCTTT
CDR3aa: CASSYDTGVWNTEAFF

d_gene: .
v_gene: TRBV18
j_gene: TRBJ2-3
abundance: .
CDR3nt: TGTGCCAGCTCACCGGACTCACCAGATACGCAGTATTTT
CDR3aa: CASSPDSPDTQYF

d_gene: .
v_gene: TRBV6-5
j_gene: TRBJ2-7
abundance: .
CDR3nt: TGTGCCAGCAGTCTTATAAGCTCCTACGAGCAGTACTTC
CDR3aa: CASSLISSYEQYF

d_gene: .
v_gene: TRBV7-6
j_gene: TRBJ2-5
abundance: .
CDR3nt: TGTGCCAGCAGCTTCGGGGCCCTGGCAGAGACCCAGTACTTC
CDR3aa: CASSFGALAETQYF

d_gene: .
v_gene: TRBV7-9
j_gene: TRBJ1-6
abundance: .
CDR3nt: TGTGCCAGCAGCTTAGGAGGGAGCTCCTATAATTCACCCCTCCACTTT
CDR3aa: CASSLGGSSYNSPLHF